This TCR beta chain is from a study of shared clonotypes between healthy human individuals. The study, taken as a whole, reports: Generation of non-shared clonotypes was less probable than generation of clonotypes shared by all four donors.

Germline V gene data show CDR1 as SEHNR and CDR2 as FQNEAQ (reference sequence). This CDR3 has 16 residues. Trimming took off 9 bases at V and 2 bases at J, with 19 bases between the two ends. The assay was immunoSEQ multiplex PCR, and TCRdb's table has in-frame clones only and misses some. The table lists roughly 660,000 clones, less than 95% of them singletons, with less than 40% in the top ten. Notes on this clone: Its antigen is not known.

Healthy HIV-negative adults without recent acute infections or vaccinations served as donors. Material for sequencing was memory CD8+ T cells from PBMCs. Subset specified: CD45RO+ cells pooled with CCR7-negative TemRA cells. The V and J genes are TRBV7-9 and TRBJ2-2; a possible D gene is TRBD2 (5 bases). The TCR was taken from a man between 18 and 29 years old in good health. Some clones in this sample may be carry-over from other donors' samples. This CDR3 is CARNPVVGANTGELFF. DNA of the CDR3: TGTGCCAGGAACCCCGTCGTGGGAGCTAACACCGGGGAGCTGTTTTTT.